Following are 32 T cell receptor beta chains from one sample sequenced in a study of cytomegalovirus exposure and HLA in healthy donors. Assay used: immunoSEQ multiplex PCR; TCRdb lists only in-frame clones, some missing. The sample carries 100,000 to 150,000 clones, 90% to 95% recorded once. The sequenced material came from PBMCs. Every receptor here comes from a woman younger than 35 in good health and CMV-seronegative.

The V gene is TRBV9, the J gene TRBJ1-1, with D unclear. This CDR3 region has 14 residues. V was cut by 0 bases and J by 1 base, with 7 bases left in between. Germline V gene sequence: CDR1 SGDLS, CDR2 YYNGEE. CDR3 sequence: CASSVGGENTEAFF. CDR3 DNA: TGTGCCAGCAGCGTAGGCGGGGAGAACACTGAAGCTTTCTTT.

This chain links TRBV28 with TRBJ1-1, with D maybe TRBD1 (5 bases). Germline CDR1 and CDR2: MDHEN and SYDVKM. The CDR3 runs 13 residues. V was pared by 8 bases and J by 1 base, with 11 bases between. This chain's CDR3 is CASGRQTNTEAFF. CDR3 nucleotide sequence: TGTGCCAGCGGAAGACAGACGAACACTGAAGCTTTCTTT.

The chain links TRBV10-3 to TRBJ2-7; D may be TRBD1 (5 bases). Germline CDR1 is ENHRY and CDR2 is SYGVKD. V gave up 3 bases and J gave up 3 bases, with 15 bases separating them. The CDR3 extends over 15 amino acids. This chain's CDR3 is CAISDGPDKFYEQYF. The CDR3 region has the DNA TGTGCCATCAGTGACGGCCCGGACAAGTTCTACGAGCAGTACTTC.

The rearrangement uses TRBV7-2 and TRBJ1-1, with unresolved D. V lost 1 base and J 10 bases, leaving 13 bases between the germline ends. The CDR3 runs to 13 residues. The germline V gene has CDR1 SGHTA and CDR2 FQGNSA. CDR3 sequence (DNA): TGTGCCAGCAGCTTAGGTCAGCCGGAGGTAGCTTTCTTT. Its translation: CASSLGQPEVAFF.

This rearrangement joins TRBV30 to TRBJ1-5; no clear D. Germline V CDR1 and CDR2: GTSNPN, SVGIG (reference sequence). The V end lost 2 bases, the J end lost 7 bases, and 6 bases lay between the germline ends. The CDR3 contains 11 residues. DNA of the CDR3: TGTGCCTGGAGTACGGGGCAGCCCCAGCATTTT. Amino acid sequence: CAWSTGQPQHF. The full variable domain, with the rest looked up from reference TRBV30 and TRBJ1-5, is SQTIHQWPATLVQPVGSPLSLECTVEGTSNPNLYWYRQAAGRGLQLLFYSVGIGQISSEVPQNLSASRPQDRQFILSSKKLLLSDSGFYLCAWSTGQPQHFGDGTRLSIL.

V and J are TRBV11-1 and TRBJ2-7, with 13 bases that match TRBD2. Germline assignment: CDR1 SGHAT and CDR2 FQDESV (reference sequence). V lost 5 bases, J lost 8 bases, and 9 bases stayed unmatched. The CDR3 sequence is 15 residues long. The DNA for the CDR3 is TGTGCCAGCAGCCCCTCAGGACTAGCGGGAGCGCAGCAGTACTTC. Its protein product is CASSPSGLAGAQQYF.

The chain has TRBV28 and TRBJ2-1; D is uncertain. Trimming took 5 bases from V and 4 from J, leaving 9 bases between them. Germline V gene lookup returns CDR1 MDHEN and CDR2 SYDVKM. The CDR3 extends over 13 amino acids. The CDR3 region is CASSRHEYNEQFF. CDR3 coding DNA: TGTGCCAGCAGTCGTCACGAGTACAATGAGCAGTTCTTC.

The chain joins TRBV9 to TRBJ2-2; D is unresolved. Trimming removed 2 bases from V and 4 bases from J, with 9 bases in between. Germline CDR1 and CDR2: SGDLS and YYNGEE. The CDR3 has 14 residues. For the CDR3, the DNA is TGTGCCAGCAGCGTTGCGCGGTTCACCGGGGAGCTGTTTTTT. As protein: CASSVARFTGELFF.

The gene calls are TRBV30 and TRBJ2-3; no firm D call. Trimming cost V 0 bases and J 7 bases, with 5 bases left between them. Germline V gene lookup returns CDR1 GTSNPN and CDR2 SVGIG (reference sequence). The CDR3 runs 11 residues. The CDR3 DNA reads TGTGCCTGGAGTGTACTATATACGCAGTATTTT. It specifies CAWSVLYTQYF.

The chain carries TRBV5-1 and TRBJ2-5; no definite D call. This CDR3 is built from 14 residues. The germline V gene encodes CDR1 SGHRS and CDR2 YFSETQ. Trimming left V 4 bases short and J 5 bases short, with 15 bases between. CDR3 bases: TGCGCCAGCAGCGAAAGCCAAATCGCGGAGACCCAGTACTTC. Translated, it gives CASSESQIAETQYF.

The chain is built from TRBV10-3 and TRBJ2-7; 8 nucleotides line up with TRBD1. CDR1 is ENHRY, CDR2 SYGVKD, per germline. The CDR3 is 15 residues long. J lost 5 bases, V lost 4 bases, and 10 bases had no gene match. The CDR3 loop reads CAISGPTGEYDEQYF. The CDR3 DNA reads as TGTGCCATCAGTGGTCCGACAGGGGAATACGACGAGCAGTACTTC.

The chain couples TRBV13 to TRBJ2-3; TRBD1 matches at 10 bases. The germline V gene encodes CDR1 PRHDT and CDR2 FYEKMQ (reference sequence). The J segment lost 2 bases and the V segment lost 4 bases, leaving 9 bases of the junction unmatched. This CDR3 region has 17 residues. CDR3 protein: CASSSSRDRGPTDTQYF. The CDR3 coding sequence is TGTGCCAGCAGCTCGTCCCGGGACAGGGGACCCACAGATACGCAGTATTTT.

This clone was counted once. The V gene is TRBV29-1, the J gene TRBJ2-1; 7 positions agree with TRBD2. After removal of 7 bases from V and 3 bases from J, the junction contained 9 bases not matched to a gene. CDR3 size: 14 residues. Germline lookup yields CDR1 SQVTM and CDR2 ANQGSEA. The CDR3 DNA reads as TGCAGCGGCCGGGAGACTAGCAGCTACAATGAGCAGTTCTTC. This encodes CSGRETSSYNEQFF.

The genes are TRBV5-1 and TRBJ2-7; tentatively, D is TRBD1 (5 bases). Germline V lookup: CDR1 SGHRS, CDR2 YFSETQ. Trimming took off 4 bases at V and 2 bases at J, with 19 bases between the two ends. The CDR3 consists of 16 residues. CDR3 residues: CASSGVWPRGTYEQYF. Here the CDR3 DNA reads TGCGCCAGCAGCGGGGTCTGGCCTAGGGGAACCTACGAGCAGTACTTC.

The gene calls are TRBV7-8 and TRBJ1-5; perhaps TRBD1 as D (6 bases). V lost 5 bases and J lost 3, with 14 bases in between. The length of the CDR3 is 15 residues. The V gene's germline CDR1 is SGHVS and CDR2 FQNEAQ. CDR3 in DNA: TGTGCCAGCAGCATGCCAGGGGTATACAATCAGCCCCAGCATTTT. The encoded protein is CASSMPGVYNQPQHF. The full variable domain, in which reference TRBV7-8 and TRBJ1-5 provide the parts outside the CDR3, is GAGVSQSPRYKVAKRGQDVALRCDPISGHVSLFWYQQALGQGPEFLTYFQNEAQLDKSGLPSDRFFAERPEGSVSTLKIQRTQQEDSAVYLCASSMPGVYNQPQHFGDGTRLSIL.

V gene TRBV27 combines with J gene TRBJ1-3; D is undetermined. Germline CDR1 and CDR2: MNHEY and SMNVEV (reference sequence). The CDR3 sequence is 14 residues long. The V end lost 0 bases, the J end lost 2 bases, and 5 bases lay between the germline ends. The CDR3 region is CASSLSGAGNTIYF. CDR3 DNA: TGTGCCAGCAGTTTATCAGGAGCTGGAAACACCATATATTTT.

The V gene is TRBV27, the J gene TRBJ2-1; D is uncertain. The V and J ends lost 0 bases and 7 bases respectively, with 13 bases between them. Looked up from germline, CDR1 is MNHEY and CDR2 is SMNVEV (reference sequence). The CDR3 is made up of 15 amino acids. The CDR3 loop reads CASSLSGPLRNEQFF. The CDR3, as DNA: TGTGCCAGCAGTTTATCTGGTCCGCTACGGAATGAGCAGTTCTTC.

V and J are TRBV13 and TRBJ2-5; 8 bases align to TRBD1. Germline CDR1 is PRHDT and CDR2 is FYEKMQ (reference sequence). The CDR3 is 14 amino acids. J gave up 5 bases and V 5 bases, and 7 bases lay outside the gene matches. The CDR3 protein is CASSLGQGGETQYF. The CDR3 DNA follows: TGTGCCAGCAGCCTTGGACAGGGTGGTGAGACCCAGTACTTC.

The chain recombines TRBV28 with TRBJ1-3; D gene ambiguous. The CDR3 has 15 residues. Germline CDR1 is MDHEN and CDR2 is SYDVKM. Trimming cost V 3 bases and J 0 bases, with 9 bases left between them. The CDR3 DNA follows: TGTGCCAGCAGTTTTCAGGCGTCCTCTGGAAACACCATATATTTT. Amino acids: CASSFQASSGNTIYF.

The chain has TRBV4-1 and TRBJ2-2; 8 bases map to TRBD1. CDR3 length: 15 amino acids. CDR1 is MGHRA and CDR2 is YSYEKL in the germline V gene. V lost 5 bases to trimming and J lost 4 bases; unmatched junction nucleotides: 6. CDR3 loop: CASSYGQGRTGELFF. CDR3 coding DNA: TGCGCCAGCAGCTACGGACAGGGACGCACCGGGGAGCTGTTTTTT.

The rearrangement joins TRBV7-9 to TRBJ2-3; 8 nucleotides match TRBD2. Germline V lookup: CDR1 SEHNR, CDR2 FQNEAQ (reference sequence). The CDR3 totals 16 residues. V lost 2 bases to trimming and J lost 0 bases; unmatched junction nucleotides: 4. The CDR3 sequence is CASSLMAGGSTDTQYF. In nucleotides, the CDR3 is TGTGCCAGCAGCTTAATGGCGGGGGGTAGCACAGATACGCAGTATTTT.

DNA of the CDR3: TGTGCCATCCCGACAGGCGTAACAGAGACCCAGTACTTC. Translating it yields CAIPTGVTETQYF. The J gene is TRBJ2-5, the V gene TRBV2, with D possibly matching TRBD1 (6 bases). Between the trimmed V and J ends, which lost 10 bases and 4 bases, there was a span of 16 bases. From germline, CDR1 is SNHLY and CDR2 FYNNEI. This CDR3 is 13 amino acids long. The full variable domain, its missing parts supplied by reference TRBV2 and TRBJ2-5, is EPEVTQTPSHQVTQMGQEVILRCVPISNHLYFYWYRQILGQKVEFLVSFYNNEISEKSEIFDDQFSVERPDGSNFTLKIRSTKLEDSAMYFCAIPTGVTETQYFGPGTRLLVL.

This clone was detected only once. CDR3 DNA: TGTGCCACCGCAGGACAGGGAAAGGGTAGTACTGAAGCTTTCTTT. Residues: CATAGQGKGSTEAFF. V gene TRBV6-4 combines with J gene TRBJ1-1; 8 bases are shared with TRBD1. The CDR3 consists of 15 residues. The V and J ends lost 10 bases and 5 bases, in that order; junction bases with no gene match: 15. Germline CDR1 MRHNA, CDR2 SNTAGT.

The chain employs TRBV28 and TRBJ2-7, with D possibly TRBD2 on 6 matching bases. V lost 8 bases and J lost 0, with 14 bases in between. Germline CDR1 MDHEN, CDR2 SYDVKM. This CDR3 has 14 residues. CDR3 amino acids: CASRESGLSYEQYF. The CDR3, as DNA: TGTGCCAGCCGAGAGAGCGGGCTCTCCTACGAGCAGTACTTC.

CDR3 loop: CASSYPVSGANVLTF. In DNA, the CDR3 is TGTGCCAGCAGTTACCCGGTCTCTGGGGCCAACGTCCTGACTTTC. The chain recombines TRBV6-6 with TRBJ2-6, with no clear D. Germline loops: CDR1 MNHNY, CDR2 SVGAGI (reference sequence). The V and J ends lost 2 bases and 0 bases respectively, with 5 bases between them. This CDR3 is built from 15 residues.

The chain is built from TRBV27 and TRBJ2-3; TRBD2 matches 9 bases. CDR3 size: 15 residues. V lost 2 bases, J lost 9 bases, and 9 bases stayed unmatched. Per germline, CDR1 MNHEY and CDR2 SMNVEV (reference sequence). The CDR3 coding sequence is TGTGCCAGCAGTTTACTGGGCGGGGGGGCCGAGACGCAGTATTTT. This translates into CASSLLGGGAETQYF.

In this sample, this clone turned up once. Other DNA sequences in this sample translate to the same CDR3. This rearrangement joins TRBV29-1 to TRBJ1-2; 11 nucleotides align to TRBD1. The V gene's germline CDR1 is SQVTM and CDR2 ANQGSEA. Unmatched junction bases numbered 4, after V lost 7 bases and J lost 3 bases. The CDR3 is 13 residues long. The CDR3 region has the DNA TGCAGCGCCTGGACAGGGGGCGACTATGGCTACACCTTC. This encodes CSAWTGGDYGYTF.

The chain is built from TRBV30 and TRBJ2-3, with 7 bases matching TRBD2. Germline V gene sequence: CDR1 GTSNPN, CDR2 SVGIG (reference sequence). The CDR3 sequence is 14 residues long. Unmatched junction bases numbered 4, after V lost 0 bases and J lost 4 bases. The CDR3 DNA is TGTGCCTGGAGTGTACCGGGAGGTGCAGATACGCAGTATTTT. This codes for CAWSVPGGADTQYF.

Only one count was recorded for this clone. The chain combines TRBV7-8 with TRBJ2-1, with D possibly TRBD2 on 7 matching bases. Germline V gene data show CDR1 as SGHVS and CDR2 as FQNEAQ. The CDR3 loop spans 17 amino acids. With 0 bases removed from V and 1 base from J, the gap between germline ends came to 13 bases. The CDR3 sequence is CASSLAGRGASYNEQFF. The CDR3 region has the DNA TGTGCCAGCAGCTTAGCAGGTCGGGGGGCATCCTACAATGAGCAGTTCTTC. The variable domain in full, with the rest retrieved from reference TRBV7-8 and TRBJ2-1, is GAGVSQSPRYKVAKRGQDVALRCDPISGHVSLFWYQQALGQGPEFLTYFQNEAQLDKSGLPSDRFFAERPEGSVSTLKIQRTQQEDSAVYLCASSLAGRGASYNEQFFGPGTRLTVL.

The gene calls are TRBV13 and TRBJ2-3, with unresolved D. CDR3 length: 12 amino acids. The germline CDR1 and CDR2 sequences are PRHDT and FYEKMQ (reference sequence). The V and J ends lost 1 base and 4 bases respectively, with 3 bases between them. The CDR3 reads CASSLVSDTQYF. The CDR3 DNA reads TGTGCCAGCAGCTTAGTCTCAGATACGCAGTATTTT. The entire variable domain, with the rest obtained from reference TRBV13 and TRBJ2-3, is as follows: AAGVIQSPRHLIKEKRETATLKCYPIPRHDTVYWYQQGPGQDPQFLISFYEKMQSDKGSIPDRFSAQQFSDYHSELNMSSLELGDSALYFCASSLVSDTQYFGPGTRLTVL.

The gene calls are TRBV27 and TRBJ2-4, with 7 bases fitting TRBD1. This CDR3 spans 15 amino acids. CDR1 MNHEY and CDR2 SMNVEV come from the germline V gene (reference sequence). Trimming took 4 bases from V and 8 from J; bases not matched to a gene: 11. As DNA, the CDR3 is TGTGCCAGCAGTTCGTTTACAGGGGTAGGGGACATTCAGTACTTC. Protein product: CASSSFTGVGDIQYF.

The CDR3 here is CASSVGYRGSTGELFF. Written as DNA, the CDR3 is TGTGCCAGCAGCGTAGGGTACAGGGGTTCCACCGGGGAGCTGTTTTTT. V gene TRBV9 combines with J gene TRBJ2-2, with 7 bases aligning to TRBD1. The CDR3 length is 16 residues. CDR1 and CDR2 from the germline V gene are SGDLS and YYNGEE. V shed 0 bases and J 4 bases; nucleotides not matched to a gene: 6.